These T cell receptor beta chains were read from a single sample in a study of vaccination effects on CD4 cells after COVID-19. No antigen has been assigned to these receptors. The method was immunoSEQ multiplex PCR; TCRdb's version includes in-frame clones alone and lacks a portion of them. Of under 55,000 clones listed, 75% to 80% are singletons. The specimen was CD4+ T cells from PBMCs cultured with HCoV-OC43 spike peptides, collected before COVID-19 vaccination. The receptors here all came from a human donor who received a COVID-19 vaccine. CDR3s include the opening cysteine and the closing phenylalanine or tryptophan. The D gene is left open where the match is weak. Clone size, where shown, is once, few, many, or a class for clones that have expanded.

abundance | j_gene | v_gene | d_gene | CDR3nt | CDR3aa
. | TRBJ2-2 | TRBV5-1 | TRBD1 | TGCGCCAGCAGCTTAGGGACAGGATACACCGGGGAGCTGTTTTTT | CASSLGTGYTGELFF
few | TRBJ2-5 | TRBV6-1 | . | TGTGCCAGCAGTGTATCACAGGGAGATTGGCAAGAGACCCAGTACTTC | CASSVSQGDWQETQYF
. | TRBJ1-5 | TRBV10-3 | TRBD1 | TGTGCCACGGGGGGACAGGGATTCAATCAGCCCCAGCATTTT | CATGGQGFNQPQHF
. | TRBJ1-3 | TRBV5-6 | . | TGTGCCAGCAGCTTTGTCTCCTCTGGAAACACCATATATTTT | CASSFVSSGNTIYF
. | TRBJ2-3 | TRBV9 | TRBD2 | TGTGCCAGCACGCAGGGCGGGGGGGCGACAGATACGCAGTATTTT | CASTQGGGATDTQYF
. | TRBJ2-1 | TRBV6-2/TRBV6-3 | . | TGTGCCAGCAGTTACTCGGGGGCCAAGGCAAGCAAGTTCTTC | CASSYSGAKASKFF
. | TRBJ2-4 | TRBV11-2 | . | TGTGCCAGCAGCTTAGGAAGAACAGAAAACATTCAGTACTTC | CASSLGRTENIQYF
. | TRBJ2-5 | TRBV5-4 | . | TGTGCCAGCAGCCCACGAACGATGGAGACCCAGTACTTC | CASSPRTMETQYF
. | TRBJ2-3 | TRBV18 | . | TGTGCCAGCTCACCTACCACGGGGGATACGCAGTATTTT | CASSPTTGDTQYF
. | TRBJ2-3 | TRBV5-1 | . | TGCGCCAGCAGCTTGTCAGGGTCAGATACGCAGTATTTT | CASSLSGSDTQYF
. | TRBJ1-2 | TRBV7-3 | . | TGTGCCAGCAGCCCTGACAGAAACTATGGCTACACCTTC | CASSPDRNYGYTF
. | TRBJ2-1 | TRBV9 | . | TGTGCCAGCAGCGTAGCCGGGAATTCCTACAATGAGCAGTTCTTC | CASSVAGNSYNEQFF
few | TRBJ1-2 | TRBV29-1 | . | TGCAGCGTCATTATAGACGTAAACTATGGCTACACCTTC | CSVIIDVNYGYTF
. | TRBJ2-5 | TRBV2 | . | TGTGCCAGCTGTAGCGAACAAGAGACCCAGTACTTC | CASCSEQETQYF